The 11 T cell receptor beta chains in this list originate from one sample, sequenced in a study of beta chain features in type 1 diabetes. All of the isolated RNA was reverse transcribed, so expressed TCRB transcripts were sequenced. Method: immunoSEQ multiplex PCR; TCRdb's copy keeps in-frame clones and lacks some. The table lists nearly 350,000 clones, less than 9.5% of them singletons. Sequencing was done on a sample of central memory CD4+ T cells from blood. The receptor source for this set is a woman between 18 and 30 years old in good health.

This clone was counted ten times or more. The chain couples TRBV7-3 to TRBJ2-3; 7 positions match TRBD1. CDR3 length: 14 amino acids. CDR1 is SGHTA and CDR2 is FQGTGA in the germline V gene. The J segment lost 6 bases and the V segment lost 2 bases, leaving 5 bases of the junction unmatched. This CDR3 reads CASSLGTARDTQYF. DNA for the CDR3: TGTGCCAGCAGCTTAGGGACAGCCAGGGATACGCAGTATTTT.

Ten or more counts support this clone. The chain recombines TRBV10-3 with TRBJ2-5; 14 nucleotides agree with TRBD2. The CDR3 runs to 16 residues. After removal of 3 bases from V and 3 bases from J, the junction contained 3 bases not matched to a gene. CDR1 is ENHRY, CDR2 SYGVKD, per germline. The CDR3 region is CAISDPTSGREETQYF. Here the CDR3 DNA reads TGTGCCATCAGTGACCCGACTAGCGGGAGGGAAGAGACCCAGTACTTC.

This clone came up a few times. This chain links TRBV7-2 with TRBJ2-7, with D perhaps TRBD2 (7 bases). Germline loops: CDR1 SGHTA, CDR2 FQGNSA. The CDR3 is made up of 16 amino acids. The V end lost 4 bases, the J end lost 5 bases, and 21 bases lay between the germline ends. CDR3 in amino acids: CASSSRSRGARNEQYF. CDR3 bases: TGTGCCAGCAGCTCTCGCTCTCGGGGGGCGCGGAACGAGCAGTACTTC. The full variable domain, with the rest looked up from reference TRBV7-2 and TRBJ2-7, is GAGVSQSPSNKVTEKGKDVELRCDPISGHTALYWYRQSLGQGLEFLIYFQGNSAPDKSGLPSDRFSAERTGGSVSTLTIQRTQQEDSAVYLCASSSRSRGARNEQYFGPGTRLTVT.

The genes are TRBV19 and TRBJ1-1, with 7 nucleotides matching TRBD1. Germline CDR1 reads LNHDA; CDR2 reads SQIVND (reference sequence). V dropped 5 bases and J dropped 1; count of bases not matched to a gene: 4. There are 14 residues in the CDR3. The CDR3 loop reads CASSARDRNTEAFF. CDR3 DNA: TGTGCCAGTAGTGCCCGGGACAGGAACACTGAAGCTTTCTTT. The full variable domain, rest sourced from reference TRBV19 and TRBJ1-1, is DGGITQSPKYLFRKEGQNVTLSCEQNLNHDAMYWYRQDPGQGLRLIYYSQIVNDFQKGDIAEGYSVSREKKESFPLTVTSAQKNPTAFYLCASSARDRNTEAFFGQGTRLTVV.

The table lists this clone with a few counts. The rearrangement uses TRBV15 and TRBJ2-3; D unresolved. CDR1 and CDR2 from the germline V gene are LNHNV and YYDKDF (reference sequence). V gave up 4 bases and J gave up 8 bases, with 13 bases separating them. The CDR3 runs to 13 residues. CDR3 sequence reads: CATSIERSSTQYF. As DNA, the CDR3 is TGTGCCACCAGCATAGAGCGTAGCAGTACGCAGTATTTT.

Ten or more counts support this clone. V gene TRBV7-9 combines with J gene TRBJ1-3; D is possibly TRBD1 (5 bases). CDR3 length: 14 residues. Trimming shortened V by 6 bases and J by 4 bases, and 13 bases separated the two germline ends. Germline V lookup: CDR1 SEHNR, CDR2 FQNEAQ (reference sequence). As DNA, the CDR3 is TGTGCCAGCAGGAAACAGGAGTCCGGAAACACCATATATTTT. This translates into CASRKQESGNTIYF.

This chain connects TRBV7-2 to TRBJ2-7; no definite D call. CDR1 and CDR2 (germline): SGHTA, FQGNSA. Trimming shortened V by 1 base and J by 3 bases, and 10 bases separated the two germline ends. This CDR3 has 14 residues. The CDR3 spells CASSLDGTFYEQYF. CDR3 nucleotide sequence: TGTGCCAGCAGCTTAGATGGTACTTTCTACGAGCAGTACTTC.

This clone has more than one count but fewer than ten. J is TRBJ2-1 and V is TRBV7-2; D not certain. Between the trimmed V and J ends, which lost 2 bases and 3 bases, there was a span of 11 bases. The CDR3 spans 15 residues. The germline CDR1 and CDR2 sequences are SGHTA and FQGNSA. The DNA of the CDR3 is TGTGCCAGCAGCTTAAGGGAAACCAACTACAATGAGCAGTTCTTC. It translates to CASSLRETNYNEQFF.

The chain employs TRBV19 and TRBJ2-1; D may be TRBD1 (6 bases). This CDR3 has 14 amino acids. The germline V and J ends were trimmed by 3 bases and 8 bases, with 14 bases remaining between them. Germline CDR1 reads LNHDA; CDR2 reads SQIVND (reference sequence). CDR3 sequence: CASSMNGRGDEQFF. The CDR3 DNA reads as TGTGCCAGTAGTATGAATGGCAGGGGCGATGAGCAGTTCTTC.

DNA for the CDR3: TGTGCCACCAGCAAGACAGGGACCACCGGGGAGCTGTTTTTT. As protein: CATSKTGTTGELFF. The gene calls are TRBV15 and TRBJ2-2, with 7 bases fitting TRBD1. The V segment lost 4 bases and the J segment 4 bases; nucleotides outside the gene matches: 3. Per the germline V gene, CDR1 is LNHNV and CDR2 is YYDKDF (reference sequence). The CDR3 extends over 14 amino acids. Based on the CDR3 plus reference TRBV15 and TRBJ2-2, the full variable domain is DAMVIQNPRYQVTQFGKPVTLSCSQTLNHNVMYWYQQKSSQAPKLLFHYYDKDFNNEADTPDNFQSRRPNTSFCFLDIRSPGLGDTAMYLCATSKTGTTGELFFGEGSRLTVL.

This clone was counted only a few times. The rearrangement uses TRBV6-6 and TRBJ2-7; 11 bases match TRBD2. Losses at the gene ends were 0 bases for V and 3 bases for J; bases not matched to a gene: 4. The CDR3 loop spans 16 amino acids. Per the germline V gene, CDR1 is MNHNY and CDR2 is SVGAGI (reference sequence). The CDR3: CASSYSGTSGNYEQYF. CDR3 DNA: TGTGCCAGCAGTTACTCGGGGACTAGCGGAAACTACGAGCAGTACTTC.